This T cell receptor beta chain emerged from a study of T cell responses to AZD1222 COVID-19 vaccine. Germline V CDR1 and CDR2: LNHDA, SQIVND (reference sequence). The CDR3 length is 16 residues. Trimming removed 3 bases at V and 2 bases at J, with 16 bases between. Using immunoSEQ multiplex PCR, the repertoire was profiled, and TCRdb retains in-frame clones only, with some absent. This table holds roughly 140,000 clones, around nine tenths found once. In regard to this clone: What it recognizes is unknown.

Overall study results and limits: Mostly white British, mostly female donors; authors suggested clonal diversity may be underestimated.

This clonotype was sampled from an adult who received the AZD1222 COVID-19 vaccine. The rearrangement links TRBV19 to TRBJ1-2; D ambiguous. Specimen: peripheral blood, collected 28 days after the second AZD1222 dose. DNA of the CDR3: TGTGCCAGTAGTATTAATTTGCGGGGAGGCAACTATGGCTACACCTTC. It codes for CASSINLRGGNYGYTF.